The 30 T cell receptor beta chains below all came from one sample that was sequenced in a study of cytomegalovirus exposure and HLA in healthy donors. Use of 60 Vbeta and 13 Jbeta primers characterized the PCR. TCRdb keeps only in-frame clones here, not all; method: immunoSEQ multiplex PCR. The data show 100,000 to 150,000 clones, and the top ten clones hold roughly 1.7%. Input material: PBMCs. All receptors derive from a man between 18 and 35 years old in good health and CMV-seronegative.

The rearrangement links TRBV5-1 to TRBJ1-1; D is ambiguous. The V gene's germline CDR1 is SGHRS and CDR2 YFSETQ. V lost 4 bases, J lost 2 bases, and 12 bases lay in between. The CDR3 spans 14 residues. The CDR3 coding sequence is TGCGCCAGCAGCCCAACAAATCTTAACACTGAAGCTTTCTTT. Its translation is CASSPTNLNTEAFF.

CDR3 bases: TGTGCCAGCAGCGGGCCGGGGTTTACCAATCAGCCCCAGCATTTT. Protein sequence: CASSGPGFTNQPQHF. The rearrangement joins TRBV5-5 to TRBJ1-5; no reliable D call. With 4 bases removed from V and 3 bases from J, the gap between germline ends came to 14 bases. The CDR3 contains 15 residues. CDR1 and CDR2 (germline): SGHKS, YYEKEE (reference sequence).

CDR3 DNA: TGTGCCAGCAGCCAGAACCCTAGCGGGGGTGGAAGCTCCTACGAGCAGTACTTC. Its protein product is CASSQNPSGGGSSYEQYF. V usage is TRBV5-4 and J usage is TRBJ2-7; TRBD2 agrees at 10 bases. The germline V gene encodes CDR1 SGHNT and CDR2 YYREEE (reference sequence). This CDR3 contains 18 residues. V was pared by 4 bases and J by 0 bases, with 13 bases of the junction left unmatched.

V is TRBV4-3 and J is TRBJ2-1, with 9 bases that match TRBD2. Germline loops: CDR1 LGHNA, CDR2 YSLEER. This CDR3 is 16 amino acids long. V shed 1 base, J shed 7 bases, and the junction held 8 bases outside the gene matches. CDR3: CASSQVLAGSKNEQFF. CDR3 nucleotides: TGCGCCAGCAGCCAAGTGCTAGCGGGATCGAAGAATGAGCAGTTCTTC.

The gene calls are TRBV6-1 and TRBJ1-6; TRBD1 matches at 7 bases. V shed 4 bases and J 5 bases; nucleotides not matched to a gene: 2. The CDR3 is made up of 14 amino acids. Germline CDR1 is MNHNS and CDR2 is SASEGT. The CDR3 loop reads CASSAGTDNSPLHF. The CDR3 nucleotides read TGTGCCAGCAGTGCCGGGACAGATAATTCACCCCTCCACTTT.

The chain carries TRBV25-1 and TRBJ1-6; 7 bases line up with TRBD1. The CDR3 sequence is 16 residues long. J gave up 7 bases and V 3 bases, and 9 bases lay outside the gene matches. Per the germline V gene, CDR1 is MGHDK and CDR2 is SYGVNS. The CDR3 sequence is CASSETTGIPNSPLHF. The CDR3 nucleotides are TGTGCCAGCAGTGAGACGACAGGGATCCCAAATTCACCCCTCCACTTT.

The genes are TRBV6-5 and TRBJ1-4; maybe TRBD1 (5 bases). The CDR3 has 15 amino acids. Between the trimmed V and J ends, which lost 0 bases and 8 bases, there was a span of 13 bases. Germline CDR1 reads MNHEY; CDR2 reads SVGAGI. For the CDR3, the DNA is TGTGCCAGCAGTTACTCGGCAGGGTGGGTCGAAAAACTGTTTTTT. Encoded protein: CASSYSAGWVEKLFF.

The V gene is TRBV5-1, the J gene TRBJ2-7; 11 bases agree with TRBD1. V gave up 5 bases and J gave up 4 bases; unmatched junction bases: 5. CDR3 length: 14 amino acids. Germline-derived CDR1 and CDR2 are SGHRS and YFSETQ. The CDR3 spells CASRPGTGGYEQYF. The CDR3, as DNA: TGCGCCAGCAGGCCCGGGACAGGGGGGTACGAGCAGTACTTC. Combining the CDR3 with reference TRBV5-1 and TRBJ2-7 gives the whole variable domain KAGVTQTPRYLIKTRGQQVTLSCSPISGHRSVSWYQQTPGQGLQFLFEYFSETQRNKGNFPGRFSGRQFSNSRSEMNVSTLELGDSALYLCASRPGTGGYEQYFGPGTRLTVT.

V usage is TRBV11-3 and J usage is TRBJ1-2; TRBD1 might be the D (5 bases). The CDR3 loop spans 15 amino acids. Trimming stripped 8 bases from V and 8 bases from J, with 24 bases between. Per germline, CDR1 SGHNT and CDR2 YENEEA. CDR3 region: CASRGTAPTTGGYTF. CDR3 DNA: TGTGCCAGCCGGGGGACGGCGCCCACGACCGGCGGCTACACCTTC.

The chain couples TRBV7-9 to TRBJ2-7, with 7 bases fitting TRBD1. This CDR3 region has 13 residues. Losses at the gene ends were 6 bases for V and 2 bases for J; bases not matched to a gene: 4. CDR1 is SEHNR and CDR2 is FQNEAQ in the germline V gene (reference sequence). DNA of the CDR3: TGTGCCAGCAGTCGGACAGGAACCTACGAGCAGTACTTC. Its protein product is CASSRTGTYEQYF.

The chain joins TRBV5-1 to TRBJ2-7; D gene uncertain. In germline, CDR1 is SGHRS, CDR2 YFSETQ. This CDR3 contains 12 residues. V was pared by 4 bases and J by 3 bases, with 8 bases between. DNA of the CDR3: TGCGCCAGCAGCGAGGTTCTCTACGAGCAGTACTTC. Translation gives CASSEVLYEQYF. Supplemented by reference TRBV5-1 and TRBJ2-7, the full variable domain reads KAGVTQTPRYLIKTRGQQVTLSCSPISGHRSVSWYQQTPGQGLQFLFEYFSETQRNKGNFPGRFSGRQFSNSRSEMNVSTLELGDSALYLCASSEVLYEQYFGPGTRLTVT.

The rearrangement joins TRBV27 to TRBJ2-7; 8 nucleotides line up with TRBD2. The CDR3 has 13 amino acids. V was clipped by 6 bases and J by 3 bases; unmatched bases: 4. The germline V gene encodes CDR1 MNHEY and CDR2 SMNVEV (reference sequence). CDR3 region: CASRGLDHYEQYF. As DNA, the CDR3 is TGTGCCAGCAGGGGACTAGATCACTACGAGCAGTACTTC.

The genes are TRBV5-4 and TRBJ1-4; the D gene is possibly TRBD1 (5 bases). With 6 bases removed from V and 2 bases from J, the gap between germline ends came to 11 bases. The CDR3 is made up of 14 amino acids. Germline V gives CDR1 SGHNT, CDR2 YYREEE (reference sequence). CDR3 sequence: CASTVGGTNEKLFF. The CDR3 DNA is TGTGCCAGCACCGTGGGGGGTACTAATGAAAAACTGTTTTTT.

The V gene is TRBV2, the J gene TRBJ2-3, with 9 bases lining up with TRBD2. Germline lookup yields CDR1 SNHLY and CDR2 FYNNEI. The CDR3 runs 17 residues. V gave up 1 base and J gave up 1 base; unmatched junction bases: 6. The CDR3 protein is CASSEGLIAGGTDTQYF. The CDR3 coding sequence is TGTGCCAGCAGTGAAGGTTTAATAGCGGGAGGCACAGATACGCAGTATTTT. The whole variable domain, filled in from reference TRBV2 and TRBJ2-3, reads EPEVTQTPSHQVTQMGQEVILRCVPISNHLYFYWYRQILGQKVEFLVSFYNNEISEKSEIFDDQFSVERPDGSNFTLKIRSTKLEDSAMYFCASSEGLIAGGTDTQYFGPGTRLTVL.

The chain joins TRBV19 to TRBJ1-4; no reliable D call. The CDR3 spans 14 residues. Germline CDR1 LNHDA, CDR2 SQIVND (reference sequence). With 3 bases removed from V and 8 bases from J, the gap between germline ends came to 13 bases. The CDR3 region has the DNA TGTGCCAGTAGTATCATCTCCCGGGAGGAAAAACTGTTTTTT. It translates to CASSIISREEKLFF.

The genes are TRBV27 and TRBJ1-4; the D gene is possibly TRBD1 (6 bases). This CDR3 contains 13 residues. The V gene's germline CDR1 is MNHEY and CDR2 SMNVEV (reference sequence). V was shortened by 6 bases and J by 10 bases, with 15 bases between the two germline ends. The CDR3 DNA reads TGTGCCAGCAGCCCTTACAGGGTGGGAAAACTGTTTTTT. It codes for CASSPYRVGKLFF. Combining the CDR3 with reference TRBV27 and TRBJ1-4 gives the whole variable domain EAQVTQNPRYLITVTGKKLTVTCSQNMNHEYMSWYRQDPGLGLRQIYYSMNVEVTDKGDVPEGYKVSRKEKRNFPLILESPSPNQTSLYFCASSPYRVGKLFFGSGTQLSVL.

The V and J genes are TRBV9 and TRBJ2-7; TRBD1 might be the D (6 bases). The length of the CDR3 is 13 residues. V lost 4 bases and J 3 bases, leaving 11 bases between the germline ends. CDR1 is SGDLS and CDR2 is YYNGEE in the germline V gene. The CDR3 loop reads CASSQPDSYEQYF. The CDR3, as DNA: TGTGCCAGCAGCCAACCGGACAGCTACGAGCAGTACTTC.

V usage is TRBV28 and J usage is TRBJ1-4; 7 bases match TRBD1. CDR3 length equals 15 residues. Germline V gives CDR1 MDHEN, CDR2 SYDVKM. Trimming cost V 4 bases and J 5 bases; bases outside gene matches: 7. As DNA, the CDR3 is TGTGCCAGCAGTTCGGCACAGGGGTGGAATGAAAAACTGTTTTTT. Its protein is CASSSAQGWNEKLFF.

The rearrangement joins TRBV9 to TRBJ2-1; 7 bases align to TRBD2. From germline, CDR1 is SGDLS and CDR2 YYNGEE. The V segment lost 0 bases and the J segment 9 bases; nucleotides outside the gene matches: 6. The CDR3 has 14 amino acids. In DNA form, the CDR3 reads TGTGCCAGCAGCGTAGGGGGAGGGGATTTTGAGCAGTTCTTC. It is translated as CASSVGGGDFEQFF.

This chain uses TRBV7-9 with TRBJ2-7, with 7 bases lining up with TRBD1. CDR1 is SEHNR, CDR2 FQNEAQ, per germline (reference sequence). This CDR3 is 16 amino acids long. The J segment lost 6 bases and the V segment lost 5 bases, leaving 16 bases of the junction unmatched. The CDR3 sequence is CASSRGSRTGFIEQYF. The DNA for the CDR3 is TGTGCCAGCAGCAGGGGCTCCCGGACAGGCTTCATCGAGCAGTACTTC.

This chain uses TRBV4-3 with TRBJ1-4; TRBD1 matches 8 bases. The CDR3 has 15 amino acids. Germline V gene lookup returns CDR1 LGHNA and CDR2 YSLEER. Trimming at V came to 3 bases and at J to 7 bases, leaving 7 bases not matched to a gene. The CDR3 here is CASSQRQGFLEKLFF. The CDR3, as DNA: TGCGCCAGCAGCCAGCGACAGGGGTTTCTTGAAAAACTGTTTTTT.

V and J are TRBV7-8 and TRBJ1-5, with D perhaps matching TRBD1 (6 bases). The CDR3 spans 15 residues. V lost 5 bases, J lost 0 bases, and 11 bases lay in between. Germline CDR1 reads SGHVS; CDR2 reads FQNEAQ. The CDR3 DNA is TGTGCCAGCAGCGCTACAGGGAATAGCAATCAGCCCCAGCATTTT. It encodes CASSATGNSNQPQHF.

The CDR3 loop is CSVLSRRQGGYGYTF. For the CDR3, the DNA is TGCAGCGTCCTCAGCAGGAGACAGGGGGGCTATGGCTACACCTTC. This sequence joins TRBV29-1 and TRBJ1-2, with 9 bases aligning to TRBD1. V dropped 6 bases and J dropped 4; count of bases not matched to a gene: 12. The CDR3 contains 15 residues. Germline lookup yields CDR1 SQVTM and CDR2 ANQGSEA.

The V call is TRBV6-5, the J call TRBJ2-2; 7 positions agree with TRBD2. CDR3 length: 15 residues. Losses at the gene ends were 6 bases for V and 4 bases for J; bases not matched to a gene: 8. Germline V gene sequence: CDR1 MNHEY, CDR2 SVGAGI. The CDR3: CASSSGLLSTGELFF. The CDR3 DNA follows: TGTGCCAGCAGCTCGGGACTACTTAGCACCGGGGAGCTGTTTTTT.

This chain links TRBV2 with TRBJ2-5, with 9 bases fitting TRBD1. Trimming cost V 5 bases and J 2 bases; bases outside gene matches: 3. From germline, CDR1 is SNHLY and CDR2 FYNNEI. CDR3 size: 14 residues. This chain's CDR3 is CASSYDRGQETQYF. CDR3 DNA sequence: TGTGCCAGCAGTTACGACAGGGGGCAAGAGACCCAGTACTTC.

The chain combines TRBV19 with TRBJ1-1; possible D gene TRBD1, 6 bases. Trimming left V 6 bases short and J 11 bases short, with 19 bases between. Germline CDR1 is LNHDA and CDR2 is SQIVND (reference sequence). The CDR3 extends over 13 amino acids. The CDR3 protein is CASSLGTRANAFF. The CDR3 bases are TGTGCCAGTAGCCTCGGGACAAGGGCCAACGCTTTCTTT.

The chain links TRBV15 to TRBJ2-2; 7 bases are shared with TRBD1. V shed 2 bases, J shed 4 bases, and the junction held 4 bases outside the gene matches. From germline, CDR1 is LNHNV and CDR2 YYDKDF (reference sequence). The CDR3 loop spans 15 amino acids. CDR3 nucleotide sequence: TGTGCCACCAGCAGAAGACAGGGTTCCACCGGGGAGCTGTTTTTT. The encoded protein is CATSRRQGSTGELFF.

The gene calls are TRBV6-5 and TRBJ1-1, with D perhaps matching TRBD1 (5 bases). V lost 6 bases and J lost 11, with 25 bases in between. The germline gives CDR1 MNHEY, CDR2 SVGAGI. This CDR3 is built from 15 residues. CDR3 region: CASSPSGGGRVYAFF. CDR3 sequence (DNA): TGTGCCAGCAGCCCCAGTGGGGGAGGTAGGGTCTACGCTTTCTTT.

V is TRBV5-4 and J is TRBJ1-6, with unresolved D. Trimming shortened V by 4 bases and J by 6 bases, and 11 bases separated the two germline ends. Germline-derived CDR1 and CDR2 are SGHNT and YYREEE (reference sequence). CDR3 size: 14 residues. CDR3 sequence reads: CASSMAIVNSPLHF. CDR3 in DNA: TGTGCCAGCAGCATGGCAATAGTTAATTCACCCCTCCACTTT.

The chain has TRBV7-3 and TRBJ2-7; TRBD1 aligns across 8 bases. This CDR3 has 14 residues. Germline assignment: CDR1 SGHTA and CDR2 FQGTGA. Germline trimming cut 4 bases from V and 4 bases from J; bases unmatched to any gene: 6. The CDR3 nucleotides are TGTGCCAGCAGCTCTCTGGACAGGGATTACGAGCAGTACTTC. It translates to CASSSLDRDYEQYF.